This T cell receptor (beta chain) appears in the sequencing data of a study of cytomegalovirus exposure and HLA in healthy donors. Study-wide results and caveats: In a later analysis, HLA-associated TCR beta chains were more clonally expanded than equally common others. There were about 160 TCR beta chains listed as cytomegalovirus-associated.

Concerning this clone itself: Its target is not known.

The PCR had 60 Vbeta and 13 Jbeta primers. Produced via immunoSEQ multiplex PCR; TCRdb's table is partial and in-frame only. In the table there are roughly 140,000 clones, around 80% of which are singletons. The V segment lost 3 bases and the J segment 1 base; nucleotides outside the gene matches: 11. The CDR3 is made up of 18 amino acids. Germline CDR1 reads MNHEY; CDR2 reads SMNVEV (reference sequence). It was healthy bone marrow donors who served as donors. The V and J genes are TRBV27 and TRBJ2-3; 9 bases fit TRBD2. Sequencing used PBMCs. The receptor was derived from a woman between 40 and 50 years old in good health and CMV-seropositive. This chain's CDR3 is CASSFSPSAGGRTDTQYF. CDR3 DNA: TGTGCCAGCAGTTTTAGTCCATCAGCGGGAGGCCGCACAGATACGCAGTATTTT.